A single sample gave rise to the 8 T cell receptor beta chains below, sequenced in a study of molecular identifiers for immune sequencing clone quantification. One entry per CDR3 protein, called by TCRdb with MiXCR from the PCR reads. The table lists 88,000 or so distinct CDR3 sequences, around 20% of them singletons. Material: naive CD8+ T cells from blood, with Jurkat cell RNA spiked in. Indicated subset: FACS-sorted CD8+CD4-CCR7+CD45RA+ naive T cells. These receptors all stem from a human donor in good health. Some libraries in this study had Jurkat cell RNA spiked in.

This rearrangement joins TRBV7-2 to TRBJ1-5; 9 bases agree with TRBD1. The junction had 11 bases not matched to a gene; V was cut back by 2 bases and J by 0 bases. The V gene's germline CDR1 is SGHTA and CDR2 FQGNSA. This CDR3 is built from 19 residues. CDR3 loop: CASSLYGQGILYSNQPQHF. The CDR3 DNA reads TGTGCCAGCAGCTTATACGGACAGGGGATCTTATATAGCAATCAGCCCCAGCATTTT.

This clonotype was counted once. This clone may be a read error of a much larger clone one base away. The chain joins TRBV7-9 to TRBJ1-1, with D tentatively TRBD1 (5 bases). Germline assignment: CDR1 SEHNR and CDR2 FQNEAQ (reference sequence). V was shortened by 1 base and J by 3 bases, with 12 bases between the two germline ends. The CDR3 is made up of 15 amino acids. The CDR3 nucleotides read TGTGCCAGCAGCTTAGGAGACAGAAGGGACACTGAAGCTTTCTTT. This codes for CASSLGDRRDTEAFF.

For this clonotype: A much larger clone sits a single nucleotide away, making a read error possible. The rearrangement joins TRBV3-1 to TRBJ2-3; D unclear. Germline V lookup: CDR1 LGHDT, CDR2 YNNKEL (reference sequence). The CDR3 loop spans 16 amino acids. In DNA form, the CDR3 reads TGTGCCAGCAGCCAAGGTCCCCCGATAAAAACAGATACGCGGTATTTT. The encoded protein is CASSQGPPIKTDTRYF.

The rearrangement joins TRBV9 to TRBJ2-1; the match to TRBD2 covers 7 bases. Germline lookup yields CDR1 SGDLS and CDR2 YYNGEE. V was pared by 0 bases and J by 0 bases, with 21 bases of the junction left unmatched. CDR3 length: 22 residues. CDR3 coding DNA: TGTGCCAGCAGCGTAGCGGGCTCGGGGAGGGACGTCCCCGCGAGCTCCTACAATGAGCAGTTCTTC. It yields the protein CASSVAGSGRDVPASSYNEQFF.

This clonotype was recorded a few times. The chain uses TRBV6-2 or TRBV6-3 and TRBJ2-4; tentatively, D is TRBD1 or TRBD2 (5 bases each). In germline, CDR1 is MNHEY, CDR2 SVGEGT. V lost 0 bases and J 8 bases, leaving 8 bases between the germline ends. This CDR3 is built from 13 residues. CDR3 loop: CASSYSLGDIQYF. In DNA form, the CDR3 reads TGTGCCAGCAGTTACTCCCTGGGGGACATTCAGTACTTC.

This clonotype was seen repeatedly, ten times or more. The chain combines TRBV20-1 with TRBJ2-7; D is perhaps TRBD1 (5 bases). Germline lookup yields CDR1 DFQATT and CDR2 SNEGSKA (reference sequence). The CDR3 totals 15 residues. The V end lost 0 bases, the J end lost 3 bases, and 15 bases lay between the germline ends. The CDR3 reads CSARDRDSEFYEQYF. CDR3 sequence (DNA): TGCAGTGCTAGAGATCGAGACAGCGAGTTCTACGAGCAGTACTTC.

This clonotype was detected many times. The chain employs TRBV18 and TRBJ2-6, with no clear D. CDR3 length: 19 amino acids. V lost 0 bases and J 0 bases, leaving 15 bases between the germline ends. Germline V gene sequence: CDR1 KGHSH, CDR2 LQKENI. CDR3 amino acids: CASSPPIQISFSGANVLTF. The CDR3 nucleotides read TGTGCCAGCTCACCACCCATTCAAATTAGCTTCTCTGGGGCCAACGTCCTGACTTTC.

The chain is built from TRBV4-3 and TRBJ2-7, with D hard to call. CDR1 is LGHNA, CDR2 YSLEER, per germline. Deletions cut 3 bases from V and 3 bases from J, with 24 bases between. The CDR3 loop spans 18 amino acids. The DNA of the CDR3 is TGCGCCAGCAGCCATGATCTCCAAGCGCCCGGCCTCATCTACGAGCAGTACTTC. It specifies CASSHDLQAPGLIYEQYF.